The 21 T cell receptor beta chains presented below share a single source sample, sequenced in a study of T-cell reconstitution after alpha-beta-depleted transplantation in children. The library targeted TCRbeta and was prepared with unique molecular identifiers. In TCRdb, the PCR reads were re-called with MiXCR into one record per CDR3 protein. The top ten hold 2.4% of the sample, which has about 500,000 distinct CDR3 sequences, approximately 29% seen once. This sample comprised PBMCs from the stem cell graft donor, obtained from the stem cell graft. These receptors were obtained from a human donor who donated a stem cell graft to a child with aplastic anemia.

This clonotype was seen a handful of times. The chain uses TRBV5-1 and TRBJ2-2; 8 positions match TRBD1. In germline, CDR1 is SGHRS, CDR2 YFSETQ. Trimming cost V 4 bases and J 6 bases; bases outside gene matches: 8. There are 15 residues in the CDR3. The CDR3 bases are TGCGCCAGCAGCAATCGGACAGGGTGGTCCGGGGAGCTGTTTTTT. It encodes CASSNRTGWSGELFF.

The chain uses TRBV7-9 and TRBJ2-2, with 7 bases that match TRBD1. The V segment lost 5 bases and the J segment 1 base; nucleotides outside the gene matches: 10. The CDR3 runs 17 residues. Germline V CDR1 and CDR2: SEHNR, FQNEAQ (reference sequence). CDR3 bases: TGTGCCAGCAGCCCTGGAACGACAGGGCTGAACACCGGGGAGCTGTTTTTT. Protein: CASSPGTTGLNTGELFF. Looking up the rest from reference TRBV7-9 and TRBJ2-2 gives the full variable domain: DTGVSQNPRHKITKRGQNVTFRCDPISEHNRLYWYRQTLGQGPEFLTYFQNEAQLEKSRLLSDRFSAERPKGSFSTLEIQRTEQGDSAMYLCASSPGTTGLNTGELFFGEGSRLTVL.

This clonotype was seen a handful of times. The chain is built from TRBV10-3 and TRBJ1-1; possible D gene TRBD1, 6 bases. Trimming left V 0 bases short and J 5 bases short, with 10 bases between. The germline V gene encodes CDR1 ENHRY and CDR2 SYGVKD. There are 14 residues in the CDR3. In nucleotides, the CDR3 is TGTGCCATCAGTGAGTCCCCAGGGGATACTGAAGCTTTCTTT. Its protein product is CAISESPGDTEAFF.

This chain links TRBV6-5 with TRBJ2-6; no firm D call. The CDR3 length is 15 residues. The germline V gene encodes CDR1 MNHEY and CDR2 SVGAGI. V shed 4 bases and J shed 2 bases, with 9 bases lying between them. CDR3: CASSSGSTGANVLTF. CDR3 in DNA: TGTGCCAGCAGTTCCGGCAGCACTGGGGCCAACGTCCTGACTTTC.

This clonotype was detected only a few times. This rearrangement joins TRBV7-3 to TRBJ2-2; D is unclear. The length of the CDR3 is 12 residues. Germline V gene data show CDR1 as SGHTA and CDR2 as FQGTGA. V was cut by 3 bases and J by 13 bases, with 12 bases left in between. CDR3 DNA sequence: TGTGCCAGCAGCTTTTTCAACTCGGCGCTGTTTTTT. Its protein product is CASSFFNSALFF.

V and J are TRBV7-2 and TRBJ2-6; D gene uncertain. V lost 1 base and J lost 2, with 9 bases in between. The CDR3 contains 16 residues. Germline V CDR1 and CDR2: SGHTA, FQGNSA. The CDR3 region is CASSLVGLAGANVLTF. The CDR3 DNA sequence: TGTGCCAGCAGCTTAGTGGGCTTAGCTGGGGCCAACGTCCTGACTTTC. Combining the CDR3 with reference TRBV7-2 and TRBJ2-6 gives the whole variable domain GAGVSQSPSNKVTEKGKDVELRCDPISGHTALYWYRQSLGQGLEFLIYFQGNSAPDKSGLPSDRFSAERTGGSVSTLTIQRTQQEDSAVYLCASSLVGLAGANVLTFGAGSRLTVL.

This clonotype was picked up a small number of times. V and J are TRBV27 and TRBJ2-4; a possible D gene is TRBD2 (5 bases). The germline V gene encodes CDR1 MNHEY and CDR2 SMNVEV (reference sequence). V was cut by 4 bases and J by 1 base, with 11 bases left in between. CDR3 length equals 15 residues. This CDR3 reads CASSSGGFAKNIQYF. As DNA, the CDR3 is TGTGCCAGCAGTTCAGGAGGATTCGCCAAAAACATTCAGTACTTC.

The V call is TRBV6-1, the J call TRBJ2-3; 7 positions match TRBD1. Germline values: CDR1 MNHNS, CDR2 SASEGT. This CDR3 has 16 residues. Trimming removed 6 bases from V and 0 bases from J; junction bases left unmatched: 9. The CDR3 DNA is TGTGCCAGCAGAGTGACGGGACAGACTAGCACAGATACGCAGTATTTT. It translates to CASRVTGQTSTDTQYF.

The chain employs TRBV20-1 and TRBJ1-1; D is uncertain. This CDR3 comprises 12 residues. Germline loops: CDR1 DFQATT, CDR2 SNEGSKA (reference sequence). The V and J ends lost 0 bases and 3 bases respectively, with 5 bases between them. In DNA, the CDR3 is TGCAGTGCTAGAGACCAGGACACTGAAGCTTTCTTT. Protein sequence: CSARDQDTEAFF.

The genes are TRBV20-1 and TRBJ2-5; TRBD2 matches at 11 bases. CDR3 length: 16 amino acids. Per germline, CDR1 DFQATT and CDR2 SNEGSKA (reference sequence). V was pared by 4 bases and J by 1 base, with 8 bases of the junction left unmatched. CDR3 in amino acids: CSAIRGLAAFQETQYF. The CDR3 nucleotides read TGCAGTGCTATCCGGGGACTAGCGGCCTTCCAAGAGACCCAGTACTTC.

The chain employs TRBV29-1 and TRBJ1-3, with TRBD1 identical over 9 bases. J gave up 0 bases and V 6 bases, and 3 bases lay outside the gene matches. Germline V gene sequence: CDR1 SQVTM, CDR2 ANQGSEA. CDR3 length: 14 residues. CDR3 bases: TGCAGCGTGGCACAGGGGGCCTCTGGAAACACCATATATTTT. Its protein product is CSVAQGASGNTIYF.

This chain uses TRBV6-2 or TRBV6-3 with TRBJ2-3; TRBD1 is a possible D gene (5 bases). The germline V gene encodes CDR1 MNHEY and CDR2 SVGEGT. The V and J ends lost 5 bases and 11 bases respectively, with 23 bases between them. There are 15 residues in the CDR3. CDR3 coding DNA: TGTGCCAGCAGTCCAACATCCGGGCCCCTAAGGGGGCAGTATTTT. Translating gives CASSPTSGPLRGQYF.

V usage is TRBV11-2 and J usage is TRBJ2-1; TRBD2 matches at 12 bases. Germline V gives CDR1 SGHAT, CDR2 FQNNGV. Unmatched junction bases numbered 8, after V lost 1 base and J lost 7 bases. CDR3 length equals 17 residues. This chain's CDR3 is CASSLGGLAGTRNEQFF. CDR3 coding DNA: TGTGCCAGCAGCTTAGGTGGACTAGCGGGAACTAGAAATGAGCAGTTCTTC.

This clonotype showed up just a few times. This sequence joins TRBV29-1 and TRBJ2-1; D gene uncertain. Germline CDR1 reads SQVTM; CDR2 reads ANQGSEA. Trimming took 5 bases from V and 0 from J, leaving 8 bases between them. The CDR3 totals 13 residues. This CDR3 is CSVSWGSYNEQFF. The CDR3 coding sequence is TGCAGCGTTAGCTGGGGCTCCTACAATGAGCAGTTCTTC.

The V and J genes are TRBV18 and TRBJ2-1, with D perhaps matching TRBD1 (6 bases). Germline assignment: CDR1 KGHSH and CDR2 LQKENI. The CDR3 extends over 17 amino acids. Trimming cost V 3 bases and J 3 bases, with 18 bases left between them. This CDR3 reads CASSPRGINSNYNEQFF. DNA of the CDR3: TGTGCCAGCTCACCCAGGGGTATTAATTCCAACTACAATGAGCAGTTCTTC.

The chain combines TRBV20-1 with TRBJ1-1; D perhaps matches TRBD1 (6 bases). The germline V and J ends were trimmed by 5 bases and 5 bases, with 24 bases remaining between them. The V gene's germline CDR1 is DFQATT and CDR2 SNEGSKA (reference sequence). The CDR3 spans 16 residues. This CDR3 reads CSAEGGGWGIGTEAFF. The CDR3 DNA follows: TGCAGTGCTGAGGGGGGCGGATGGGGCATCGGAACTGAAGCTTTCTTT.

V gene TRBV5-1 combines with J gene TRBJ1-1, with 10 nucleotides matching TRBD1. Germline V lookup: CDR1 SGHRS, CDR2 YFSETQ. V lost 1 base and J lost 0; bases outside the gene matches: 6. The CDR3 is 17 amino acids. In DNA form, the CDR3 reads TGCGCCAGCAGCTTGAGACAGGGGGCAATCATGAACACTGAAGCTTTCTTT. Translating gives CASSLRQGAIMNTEAFF.

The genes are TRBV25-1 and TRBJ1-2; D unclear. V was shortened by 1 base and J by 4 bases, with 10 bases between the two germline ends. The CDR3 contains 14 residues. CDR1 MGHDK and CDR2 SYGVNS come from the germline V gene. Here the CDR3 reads CASSELGSIYGYTF. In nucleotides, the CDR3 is TGTGCCAGCAGTGAATTAGGGAGTATCTATGGCTACACCTTC.

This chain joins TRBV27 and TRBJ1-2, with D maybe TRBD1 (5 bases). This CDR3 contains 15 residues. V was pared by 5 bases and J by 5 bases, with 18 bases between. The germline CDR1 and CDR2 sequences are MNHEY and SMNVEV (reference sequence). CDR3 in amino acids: CASSGGTPVGYGYTF. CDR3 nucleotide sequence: TGTGCCAGCAGTGGCGGGACGCCGGTTGGGTATGGCTACACCTTC.

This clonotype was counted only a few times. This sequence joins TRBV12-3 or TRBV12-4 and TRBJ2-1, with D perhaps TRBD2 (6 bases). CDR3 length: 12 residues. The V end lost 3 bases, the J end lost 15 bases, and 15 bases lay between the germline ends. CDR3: CASSFSGVDLFF. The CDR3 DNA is TGTGCCAGCAGTTTCTCGGGAGTAGATCTGTTCTTC.

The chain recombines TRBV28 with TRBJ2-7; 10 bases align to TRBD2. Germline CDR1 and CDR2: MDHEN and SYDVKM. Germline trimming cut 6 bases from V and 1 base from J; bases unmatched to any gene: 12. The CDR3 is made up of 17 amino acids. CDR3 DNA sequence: TGTGCCAGCAGGGGGCTAGCGGGAGCATATGGTTCCTACGAGCAGTACTTC. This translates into CASRGLAGAYGSYEQYF.